The 25 T cell receptor beta chains below come from one sample, sequenced in a study of cytomegalovirus exposure and HLA in healthy donors. The study ran its PCR with 60 Vbeta and 13 Jbeta primers. The assay was immunoSEQ multiplex PCR, and TCRdb's table has in-frame clones only and misses some. Here the sample spans approximately 110,000 clones, around 79% being singletons. What was sequenced was PBMCs. The origin of the receptors is a woman aged 40 to 50 in good health and CMV-seronegative.

This clone has a single count. The chain combines TRBV27 with TRBJ1-6; maybe TRBD1 (5 bases). The CDR3 contains 12 residues. The germline gives CDR1 MNHEY, CDR2 SMNVEV (reference sequence). Deletions cut 2 bases from V and 9 bases from J, with 5 bases between. The CDR3: CASSLTGSPLHF. In DNA, the CDR3 is TGTGCCAGCAGTTTAACAGGTTCACCCCTCCACTTT.

The CDR3 loop is CAWREGFANEQFF. Written as DNA, the CDR3 is TGTGCCTGGAGGGAGGGATTCGCGAATGAGCAGTTCTTC. The chain has TRBV30 and TRBJ2-1; D might be TRBD2 (6 bases). The CDR3 runs to 13 residues. Trimming removed 3 bases from V and 7 bases from J, with 13 bases in between. Looked up from germline, CDR1 is GTSNPN and CDR2 is SVGIG (reference sequence).

The gene calls are TRBV7-2 and TRBJ2-7, with D maybe TRBD1 (6 bases). This CDR3 comprises 14 residues. CDR1 is SGHTA and CDR2 is FQGNSA in the germline V gene. With 5 bases removed from V and 1 base from J, the gap between germline ends came to 12 bases. The CDR3 is CASSPQGISYEQYF. For the CDR3, the DNA is TGTGCCAGCAGCCCGCAGGGGATTTCCTACGAGCAGTACTTC.

This sequence joins TRBV2 and TRBJ2-5; D unclear. Germline values: CDR1 SNHLY, CDR2 FYNNEI. This CDR3 is 13 amino acids long. Trimming left V 8 bases short and J 1 base short, with 11 bases between. DNA of the CDR3: TGTGCCAGCCGCCAAACGCGCCAAGAGACCCAGTACTTC. It specifies CASRQTRQETQYF.

V gene TRBV10-3 combines with J gene TRBJ2-7, with 7 bases matching TRBD1. V was pared by 5 bases and J by 6 bases, with 10 bases of the junction left unmatched. This CDR3 comprises 14 residues. Germline values: CDR1 ENHRY, CDR2 SYGVKD. The CDR3 DNA reads as TGTGCCATCAGTTCTAGGACAGGTGGGGCCGAGCAGTACTTC. Its protein is CAISSRTGGAEQYF.

The V gene is TRBV14, the J gene TRBJ2-1; 8 nucleotides align to TRBD2. The CDR3 sequence is 17 residues long. Germline CDR1 reads SGHDN; CDR2 reads FVKESK. V lost 1 base to trimming and J lost 7 bases; unmatched junction nucleotides: 12. The CDR3 nucleotides read TGTGCCAGCAGCCAAGTAAAATCGGGGGGGCTTCTGAATGAGCAGTTCTTC. Translation gives CASSQVKSGGLLNEQFF.

The chain combines TRBV11-2 with TRBJ2-7; D perhaps matches TRBD2 (5 bases). The CDR3 runs 14 residues. Germline loops: CDR1 SGHAT, CDR2 FQNNGV. The V end was cut by 4 bases, the J end by 3 bases, with 13 bases between. CDR3 coding DNA: TGTGCCAGCAGCTCCTCCGGGAAATTCTACGAGCAGTACTTC. This codes for CASSSSGKFYEQYF.

The chain joins TRBV7-2 to TRBJ2-1, with D possibly being TRBD1 (7 bases). Germline CDR1 is SGHTA and CDR2 is FQGNSA. The CDR3 spans 14 residues. V lost 1 base, J lost 6 bases, and 10 bases lay in between. DNA of the CDR3: TGTGCCAGCAGCTTAGAGGAGGGGGCCAATGAGCAGTTCTTC. It specifies CASSLEEGANEQFF.

With regard to this clone: A junction end diverges from the germline sequence, so it may reflect a read error. This chain uses TRBV7-9 with TRBJ2-7; 10 bases are shared with TRBD1. The germline gives CDR1 SEHNR, CDR2 FQNEAQ (reference sequence). This CDR3 has 17 residues. As DNA, the CDR3 is TGTTCCAGCAGCTTAGTCCTATATACCGGGACAGGGGACGAGCAGTACTTC. Its protein is CSSSLVLYTGTGDEQYF.

This clone was counted only a few times. The V gene is TRBV23-1, the J gene TRBJ2-2; the D is unclear. TRBV23-1 is given ORF status, its function remaining uncertain. The CDR3 loop spans 14 amino acids. The germline V and J ends were trimmed by 4 bases and 6 bases, with 12 bases remaining between them. CDR3 bases: TGCGCCAGCAGTCGTAGCCCCCGGCCCGGGGAGCTGTTTTTT. Translating gives CASSRSPRPGELFF.

Turning to this clone: The junction differs from germline at one of its ends, possibly a read error. The chain recombines TRBV7-9 with TRBJ2-7; D perhaps matches TRBD2 (7 bases). Germline lookup yields CDR1 SEHNR and CDR2 FQNEAQ (reference sequence). CDR3 length: 15 residues. The CDR3 is CSSSRVAGAYFEQYF. Written as DNA, the CDR3 is TGTTCCAGCAGCCGCGTGGCGGGGGCCTACTTCGAGCAGTACTTC.

The rearrangement uses TRBV4-3 and TRBJ2-3, with 9 bases identical to TRBD2. V was pared by 0 bases and J by 4 bases, with 17 bases of the junction left unmatched. Per the germline V gene, CDR1 is LGHNA and CDR2 is YSLEER. CDR3 length: 20 amino acids. The CDR3 nucleotides are TGCGCCAGCAGCCAAGACCCCAGCGGGGGGCCCGATAGTACCGCAGATACGCAGTATTTT. It codes for CASSQDPSGGPDSTADTQYF.

This chain links TRBV7-2 with TRBJ2-1, with 11 bases that match TRBD2. The V gene's germline CDR1 is SGHTA and CDR2 FQGNSA. CDR3 size: 15 residues. V dropped 2 bases and J dropped 3; count of bases not matched to a gene: 0. CDR3 region: CASSLLAGGYNEQFF. The DNA of the CDR3 is TGTGCCAGCAGCTTACTAGCGGGGGGCTACAATGAGCAGTTCTTC.

The CDR3 here is CASSYARSVSETQYF. CDR3 nucleotides: TGTGCCAGCAGTTACGCCCGGAGTGTGTCGGAGACCCAGTACTTC. J is TRBJ2-5 and V is TRBV6-6; unclear D gene. The V end was cut by 2 bases, the J end by 5 bases, with 15 bases between. Germline CDR1 MNHNY, CDR2 SVGAGI (reference sequence). This CDR3 spans 15 amino acids.

CDR3 nucleotides: TGTGCCACCAGCAGAGATACAGACAGGGTGGGTCAGCCCCAGCATTTT. It translates to CATSRDTDRVGQPQHF. The chain couples TRBV15 to TRBJ1-5; 7 bases match TRBD1. The CDR3 consists of 16 residues. V lost 0 bases, J lost 6 bases, and 8 bases stayed unmatched. Per germline, CDR1 LNHNV and CDR2 YYDKDF (reference sequence).

With respect to this clone: A junction boundary mismatches the germline segment, possibly from a read error. The genes are TRBV7-9 and TRBJ1-2; a possible D gene is TRBD1 (6 bases). The V gene's germline CDR1 is SEHNR and CDR2 FQNEAQ (reference sequence). This CDR3 spans 16 amino acids. CDR3 coding DNA: TGTTCCAGCAGCCTCCCCGGACAGCTTTTAGGCTATGGCTACACCTTC. Protein product: CSSSLPGQLLGYGYTF.

This clone has only one observation. The gene calls are TRBV7-6 and TRBJ2-3, with 10 bases fitting TRBD2. CDR3 length: 15 residues. The V gene end was trimmed by 5 bases and the J gene end by 0 bases; junction bases not matched to a gene: 2. Germline values: CDR1 SGHVS, CDR2 FNYEAQ. In DNA form, the CDR3 reads TGTGCCAGCAGCGGGACTAGCGTCAGCACAGATACGCAGTATTTT. It yields the protein CASSGTSVSTDTQYF.

The J gene is TRBJ1-2, the V gene TRBV29-1; the match to TRBD1 covers 7 bases. Germline loops: CDR1 SQVTM, CDR2 ANQGSEA. With V trimmed by 5 bases and J by 7 bases, 4 bases remained unmatched. The CDR3 spans 11 residues. CDR3 coding DNA: TGCAGCGTTCAGGGGGTTGGTGGCTACACCTTC. Translation gives CSVQGVGGYTF.

This chain links TRBV5-1 with TRBJ2-7; 10 bases agree with TRBD2. The CDR3 length is 15 residues. Per the germline V gene, CDR1 is SGHRS and CDR2 is YFSETQ. V lost 5 bases to trimming and J lost 5 bases; unmatched junction nucleotides: 10. CDR3 in amino acids: CASRDRAGGPNEQYF. The CDR3 DNA reads as TGCGCCAGCAGGGACCGAGCGGGGGGGCCCAACGAGCAGTACTTC.

The V call is TRBV28, the J call TRBJ1-1, with 10 bases that match TRBD1. Trimming at V came to 5 bases and at J to 5 bases, leaving 2 bases not matched to a gene. Germline assignment: CDR1 MDHEN and CDR2 SYDVKM. The CDR3 covers 13 residues. The CDR3 nucleotides are TGTGCCAGCAGTCTGGGACAGGGGACTGAAGCTTTCTTT. As protein: CASSLGQGTEAFF.

The rearrangement links TRBV18 to TRBJ2-7; 7 bases are a match to TRBD2. The ends lost 0 bases at V and 0 bases at J; junction bases unmatched: 2. Germline V gene lookup returns CDR1 KGHSH and CDR2 LQKENI. The CDR3 loop spans 15 amino acids. The CDR3: CASSPPGGSSYEQYF. The CDR3 nucleotides are TGTGCCAGCTCACCACCGGGAGGGAGCTCCTACGAGCAGTACTTC.

The chain uses TRBV5-1 and TRBJ1-1; no definite D call. The germline V and J ends were trimmed by 0 bases and 1 base, with 13 bases remaining between them. Germline lookup yields CDR1 SGHRS and CDR2 YFSETQ. This CDR3 spans 16 amino acids. The CDR3 loop reads CASSLAVSGGNTEAFF. The CDR3, as DNA: TGCGCCAGCAGCTTGGCCGTATCAGGAGGGAACACTGAAGCTTTCTTT.

As concerns this clone: The junction shows a germline mismatch at one end, possibly a read error. V is TRBV7-2 and J is TRBJ2-7; tentatively, D is TRBD1 (6 bases). Germline V gene sequence: CDR1 SGHTA, CDR2 FQGNSA. This CDR3 spans 12 amino acids. CDR3 in amino acids: CAGSSQGYEQYF. In nucleotides, the CDR3 is TGTGCCGGCAGCTCACAGGGTTACGAGCAGTACTTC.

A word on this clone: Other DNA sequences in this sample translate to the same CDR3. The chain is built from TRBV5-1 and TRBJ2-7; weak D call: TRBD2 (5 bases). The V end lost 2 bases, the J end lost 2 bases, and 11 bases lay between the germline ends. CDR1 and CDR2 from the germline V gene are SGHRS and YFSETQ. The CDR3 contains 14 residues. The CDR3 coding sequence is TGCGCCAGCAGCTTAGAACTAGACACCTACGAGCAGTACTTC. Amino acids: CASSLELDTYEQYF.

This clone was detected a few times. This chain connects TRBV7-2 to TRBJ2-5, with a possible D match to TRBD2 (6 bases). Trimming pared 5 bases from V and 2 bases from J, leaving 18 bases between. This CDR3 has 16 residues. CDR1 is SGHTA and CDR2 is FQGNSA in the germline V gene. CDR3 region: CASSAWGGVGQETQYF. The CDR3 DNA is TGTGCCAGCAGCGCTTGGGGCGGGGTAGGGCAAGAGACCCAGTACTTC.